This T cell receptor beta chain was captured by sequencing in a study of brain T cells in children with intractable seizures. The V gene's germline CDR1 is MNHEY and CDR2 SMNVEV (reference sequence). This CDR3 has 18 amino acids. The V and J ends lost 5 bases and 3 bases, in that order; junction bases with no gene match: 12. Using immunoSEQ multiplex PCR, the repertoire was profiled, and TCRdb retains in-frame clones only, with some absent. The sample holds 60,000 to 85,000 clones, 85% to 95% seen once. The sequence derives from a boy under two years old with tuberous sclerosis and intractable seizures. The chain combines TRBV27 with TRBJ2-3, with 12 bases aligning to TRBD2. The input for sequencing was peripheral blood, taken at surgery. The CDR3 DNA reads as TGTGCCAGCAGTCCAATCCGACTAGCGGGAGAGAAAACAGATACGCAGTATTTT. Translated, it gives CASSPIRLAGEKTDTQYF.